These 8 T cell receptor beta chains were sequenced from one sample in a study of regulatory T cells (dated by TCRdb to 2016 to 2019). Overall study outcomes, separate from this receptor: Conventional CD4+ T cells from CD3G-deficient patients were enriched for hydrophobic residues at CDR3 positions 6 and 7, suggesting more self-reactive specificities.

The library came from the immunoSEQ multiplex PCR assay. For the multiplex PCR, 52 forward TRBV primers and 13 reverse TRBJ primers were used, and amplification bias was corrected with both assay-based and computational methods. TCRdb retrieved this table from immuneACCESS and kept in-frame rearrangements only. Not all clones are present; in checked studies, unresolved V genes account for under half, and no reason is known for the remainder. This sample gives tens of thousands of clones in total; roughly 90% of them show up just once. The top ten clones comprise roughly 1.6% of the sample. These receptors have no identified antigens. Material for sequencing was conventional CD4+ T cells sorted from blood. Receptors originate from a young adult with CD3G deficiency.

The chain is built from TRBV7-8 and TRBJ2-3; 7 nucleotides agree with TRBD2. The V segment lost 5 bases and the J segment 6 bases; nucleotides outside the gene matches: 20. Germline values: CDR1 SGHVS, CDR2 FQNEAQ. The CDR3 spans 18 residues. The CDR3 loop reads CASSLQGYVAGERDTQYF. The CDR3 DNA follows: TGTGCCAGCAGCCTCCAAGGATACGTGGCGGGAGAAAGGGATACGCAGTATTTT.

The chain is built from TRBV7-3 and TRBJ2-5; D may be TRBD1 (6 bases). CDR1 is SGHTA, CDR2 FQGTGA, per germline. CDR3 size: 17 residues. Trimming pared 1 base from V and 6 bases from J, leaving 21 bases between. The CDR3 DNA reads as TGTGCCAGCAGCTTAAAGGGGGACCCGCTACCCGGAAAGACCCAGTACTTC. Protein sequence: CASSLKGDPLPGKTQYF.

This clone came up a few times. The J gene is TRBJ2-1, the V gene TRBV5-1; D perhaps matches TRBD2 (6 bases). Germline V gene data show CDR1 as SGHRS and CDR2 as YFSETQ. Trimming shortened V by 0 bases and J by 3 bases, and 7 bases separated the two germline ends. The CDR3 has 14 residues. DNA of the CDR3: TGCGCCAGCAGCTTGGGGGACTTCTACAATGAGCAGTTCTTC. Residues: CASSLGDFYNEQFF.

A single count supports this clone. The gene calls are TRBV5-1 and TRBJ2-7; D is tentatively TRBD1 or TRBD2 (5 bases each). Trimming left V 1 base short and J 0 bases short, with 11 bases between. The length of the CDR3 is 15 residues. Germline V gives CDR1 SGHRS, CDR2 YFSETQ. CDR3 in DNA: TGCGCCAGCAGCTTGAACGGGGCCAGCTCCTACGAGCAGTACTTC. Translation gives CASSLNGASSYEQYF.

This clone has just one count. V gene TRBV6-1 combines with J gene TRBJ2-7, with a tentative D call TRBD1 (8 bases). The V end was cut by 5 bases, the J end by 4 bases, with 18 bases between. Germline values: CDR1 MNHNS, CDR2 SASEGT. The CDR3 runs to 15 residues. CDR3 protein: CASSSRDRRGYEQYF. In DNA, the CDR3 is TGTGCCAGCAGTAGCCGGGACAGGCGGGGGTACGAGCAGTACTTC.

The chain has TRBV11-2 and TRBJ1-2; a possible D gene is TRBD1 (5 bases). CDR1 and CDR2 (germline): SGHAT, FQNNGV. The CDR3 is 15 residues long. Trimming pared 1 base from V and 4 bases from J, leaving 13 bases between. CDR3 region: CASSLGRGSGYGYTF. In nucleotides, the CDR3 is TGTGCCAGCAGCTTAGGAAGGGGATCCGGCTATGGCTACACCTTC.

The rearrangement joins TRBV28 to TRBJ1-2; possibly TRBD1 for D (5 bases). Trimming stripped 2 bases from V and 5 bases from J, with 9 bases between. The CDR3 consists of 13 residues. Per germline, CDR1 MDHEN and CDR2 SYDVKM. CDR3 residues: CASSLTQGYGYTF. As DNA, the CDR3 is TGTGCCAGCAGTTTAACTCAGGGTTATGGCTACACCTTC.

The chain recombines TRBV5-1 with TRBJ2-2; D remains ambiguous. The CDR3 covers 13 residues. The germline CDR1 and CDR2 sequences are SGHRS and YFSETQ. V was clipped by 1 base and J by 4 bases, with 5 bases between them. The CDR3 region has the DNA TGCGCCAGCAGCTTGTTTGTCACCGGGGAGCTGTTTTTT. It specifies CASSLFVTGELFF. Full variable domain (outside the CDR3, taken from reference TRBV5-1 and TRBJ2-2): KAGVTQTPRYLIKTRGQQVTLSCSPISGHRSVSWYQQTPGQGLQFLFEYFSETQRNKGNFPGRFSGRQFSNSRSEMNVSTLELGDSALYLCASSLFVTGELFFGEGSRLTVL.